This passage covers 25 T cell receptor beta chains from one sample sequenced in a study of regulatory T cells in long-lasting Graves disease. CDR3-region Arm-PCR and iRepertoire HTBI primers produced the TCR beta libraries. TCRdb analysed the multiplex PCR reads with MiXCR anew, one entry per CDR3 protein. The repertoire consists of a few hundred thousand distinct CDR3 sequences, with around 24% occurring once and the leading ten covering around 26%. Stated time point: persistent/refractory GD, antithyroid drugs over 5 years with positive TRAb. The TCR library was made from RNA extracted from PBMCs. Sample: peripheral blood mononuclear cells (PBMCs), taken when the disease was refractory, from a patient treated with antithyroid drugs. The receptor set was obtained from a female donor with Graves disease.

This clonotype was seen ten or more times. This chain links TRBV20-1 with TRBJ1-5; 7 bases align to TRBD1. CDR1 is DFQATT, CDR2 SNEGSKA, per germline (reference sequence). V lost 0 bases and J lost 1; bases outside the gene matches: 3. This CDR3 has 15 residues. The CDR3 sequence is CSAREDRTSNQPQHF. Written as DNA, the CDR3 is TGCAGTGCTAGAGAGGACAGGACAAGCAATCAGCCCCAGCATTTT.

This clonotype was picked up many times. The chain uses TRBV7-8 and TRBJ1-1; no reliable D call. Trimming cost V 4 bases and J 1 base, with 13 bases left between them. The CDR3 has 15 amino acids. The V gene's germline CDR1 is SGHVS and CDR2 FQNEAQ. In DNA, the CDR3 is TGTGCCAGCAGCTCGGCGGACGGCGGGAACACTGAAGCTTTCTTT. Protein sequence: CASSSADGGNTEAFF.

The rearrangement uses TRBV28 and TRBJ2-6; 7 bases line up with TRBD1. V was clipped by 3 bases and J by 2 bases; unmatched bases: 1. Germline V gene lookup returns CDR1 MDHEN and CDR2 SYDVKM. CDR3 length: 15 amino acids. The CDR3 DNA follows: TGTGCCAGCAGTTTCCAGGGGGCTGGGGCCAACGTCCTGACTTTC. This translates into CASSFQGAGANVLTF. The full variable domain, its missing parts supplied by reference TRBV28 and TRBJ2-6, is DVKVTQSSRYLVKRTGEKVFLECVQDMDHENMFWYRQDPGLGLRLIYFSYDVKMKEKGDIPEGYSVSREKKERFSLILESASTNQTSMYLCASSFQGAGANVLTFGAGSRLTVL.

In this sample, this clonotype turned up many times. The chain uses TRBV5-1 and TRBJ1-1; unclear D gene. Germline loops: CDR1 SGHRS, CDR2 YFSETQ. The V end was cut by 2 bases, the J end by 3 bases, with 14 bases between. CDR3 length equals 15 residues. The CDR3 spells CASSFDGKPHTEAFF. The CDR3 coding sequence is TGCGCCAGCAGCTTCGACGGAAAACCTCACACTGAAGCTTTCTTT.

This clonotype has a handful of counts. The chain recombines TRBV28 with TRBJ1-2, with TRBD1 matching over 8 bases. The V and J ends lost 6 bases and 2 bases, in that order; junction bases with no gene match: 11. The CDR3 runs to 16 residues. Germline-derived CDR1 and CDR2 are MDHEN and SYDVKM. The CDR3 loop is CASRLNPGQENYGYTF. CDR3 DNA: TGTGCCAGCAGATTGAATCCGGGACAGGAGAACTATGGCTACACCTTC.

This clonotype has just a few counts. As DNA, the CDR3 is TGTGCCAGCAGCACCTCAGGGGACACTGAAGCTTTCTTT. It encodes CASSTSGDTEAFF. V is TRBV7-9 and J is TRBJ1-1; D perhaps matches TRBD1 (6 bases). Germline-derived CDR1 and CDR2 are SEHNR and FQNEAQ (reference sequence). The CDR3 loop spans 13 amino acids. V lost 5 bases, J lost 3 bases, and 10 bases lay in between.

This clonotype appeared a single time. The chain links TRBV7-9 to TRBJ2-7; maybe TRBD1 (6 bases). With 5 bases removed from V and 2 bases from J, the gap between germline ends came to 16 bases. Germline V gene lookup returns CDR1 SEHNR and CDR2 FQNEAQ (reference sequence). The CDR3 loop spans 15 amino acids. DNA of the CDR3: TGTGCCAGCAGCCCCGTGGGGGCCCAAACCTACGAGCAGTACTTC. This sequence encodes CASSPVGAQTYEQYF.

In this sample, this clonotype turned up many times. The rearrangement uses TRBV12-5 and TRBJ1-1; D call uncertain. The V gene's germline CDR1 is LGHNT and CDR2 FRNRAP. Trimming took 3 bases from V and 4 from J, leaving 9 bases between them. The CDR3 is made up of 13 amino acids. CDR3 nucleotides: TGTGCTAGTGGTTTAGCGGGTACCACTGAAGCTTTCTTT. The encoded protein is CASGLAGTTEAFF.

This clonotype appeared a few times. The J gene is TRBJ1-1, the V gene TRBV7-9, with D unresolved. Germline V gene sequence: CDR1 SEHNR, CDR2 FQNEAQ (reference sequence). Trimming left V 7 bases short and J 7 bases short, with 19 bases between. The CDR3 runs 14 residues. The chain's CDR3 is CASTPLGQVGEAFF. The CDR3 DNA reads TGTGCCAGCACTCCTTTGGGTCAGGTTGGTGAAGCTTTCTTT.

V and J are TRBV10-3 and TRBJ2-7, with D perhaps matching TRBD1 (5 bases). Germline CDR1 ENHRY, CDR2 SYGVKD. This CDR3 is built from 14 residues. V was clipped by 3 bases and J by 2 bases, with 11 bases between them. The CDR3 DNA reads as TGTGCCATCAGTGATTGGGGCTCGACCTACGAGCAGTACTTC. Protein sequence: CAISDWGSTYEQYF.

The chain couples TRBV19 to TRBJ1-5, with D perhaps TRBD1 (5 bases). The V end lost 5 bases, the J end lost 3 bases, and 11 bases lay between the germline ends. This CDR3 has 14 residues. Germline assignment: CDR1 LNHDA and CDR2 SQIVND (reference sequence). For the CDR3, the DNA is TGTGCCAGTAGTGCCGGGGGGTACAATCAGCCCCAGCATTTT. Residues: CASSAGGYNQPQHF.

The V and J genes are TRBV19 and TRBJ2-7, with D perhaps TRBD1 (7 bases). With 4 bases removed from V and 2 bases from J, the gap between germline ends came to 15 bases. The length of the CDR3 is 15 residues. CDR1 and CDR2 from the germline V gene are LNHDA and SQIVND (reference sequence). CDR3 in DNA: TGTGCCAGTAGTAAGGAGGGACAGTCACCCTACGAGCAGTACTTC. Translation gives CASSKEGQSPYEQYF.

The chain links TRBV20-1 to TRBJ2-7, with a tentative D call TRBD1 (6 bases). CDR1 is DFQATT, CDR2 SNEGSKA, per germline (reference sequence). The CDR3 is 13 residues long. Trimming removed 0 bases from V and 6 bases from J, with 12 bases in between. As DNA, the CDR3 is TGCAGTGCTAGAGAGTGGGGGCGCTCCGAGCAGTACTTC. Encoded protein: CSAREWGRSEQYF.

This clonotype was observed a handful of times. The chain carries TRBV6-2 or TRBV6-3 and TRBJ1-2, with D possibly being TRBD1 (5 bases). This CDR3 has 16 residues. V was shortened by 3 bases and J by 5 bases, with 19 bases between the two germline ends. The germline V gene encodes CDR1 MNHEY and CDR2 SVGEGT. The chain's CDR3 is CASSYAILGVGYGYTF. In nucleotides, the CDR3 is TGTGCCAGCAGTTATGCGATCTTAGGGGTAGGGTATGGCTACACCTTC.

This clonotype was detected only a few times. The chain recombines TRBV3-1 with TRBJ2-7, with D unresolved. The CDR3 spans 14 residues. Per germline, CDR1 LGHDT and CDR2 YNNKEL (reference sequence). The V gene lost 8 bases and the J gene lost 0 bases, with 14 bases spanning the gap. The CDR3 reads CASRQQLTSYEQYF. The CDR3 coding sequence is TGTGCCAGCCGTCAACAACTTACCTCCTACGAGCAGTACTTC.

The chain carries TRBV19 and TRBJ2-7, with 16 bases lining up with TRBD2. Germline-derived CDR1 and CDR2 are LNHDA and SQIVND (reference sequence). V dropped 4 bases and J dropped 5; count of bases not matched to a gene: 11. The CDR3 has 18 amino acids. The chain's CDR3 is CASSKSPGLAGGLHEQYF. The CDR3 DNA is TGTGCCAGTAGTAAAAGTCCGGGACTAGCGGGAGGGCTCCACGAGCAGTACTTC.

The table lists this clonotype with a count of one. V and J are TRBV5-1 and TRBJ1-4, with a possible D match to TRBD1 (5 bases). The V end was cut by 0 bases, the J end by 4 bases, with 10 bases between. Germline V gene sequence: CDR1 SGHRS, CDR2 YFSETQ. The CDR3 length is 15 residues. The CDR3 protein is CASSLERGDNEKLFF. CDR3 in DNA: TGCGCCAGCAGCTTGGAGAGAGGGGATAATGAAAAACTGTTTTTT. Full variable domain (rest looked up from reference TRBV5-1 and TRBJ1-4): KAGVTQTPRYLIKTRGQQVTLSCSPISGHRSVSWYQQTPGQGLQFLFEYFSETQRNKGNFPGRFSGRQFSNSRSEMNVSTLELGDSALYLCASSLERGDNEKLFFGSGTQLSVL.

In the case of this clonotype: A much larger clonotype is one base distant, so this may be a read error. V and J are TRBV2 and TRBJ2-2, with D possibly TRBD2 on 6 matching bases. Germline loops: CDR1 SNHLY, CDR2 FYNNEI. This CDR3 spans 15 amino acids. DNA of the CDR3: TGTGCCAGCAGTGACGGGGGATACGGCACCGGGGGGCTGTTTTTT. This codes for CASSDGGYGTGGLFF.

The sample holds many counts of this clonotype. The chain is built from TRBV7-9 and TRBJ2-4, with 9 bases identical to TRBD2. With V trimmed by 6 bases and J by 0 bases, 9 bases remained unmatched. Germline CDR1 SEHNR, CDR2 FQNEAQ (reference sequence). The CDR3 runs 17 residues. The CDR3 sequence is CASRASGNLGAKNIQYF. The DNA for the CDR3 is TGTGCCAGCAGAGCTAGCGGGAACCTTGGAGCCAAAAACATTCAGTACTTC.

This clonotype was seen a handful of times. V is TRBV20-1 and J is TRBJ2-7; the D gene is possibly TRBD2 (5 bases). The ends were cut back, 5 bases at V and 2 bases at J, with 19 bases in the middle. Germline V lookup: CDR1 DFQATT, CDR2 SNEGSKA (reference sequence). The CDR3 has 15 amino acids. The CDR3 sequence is CSAPGRLLIPYEQYF. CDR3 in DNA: TGCAGTGCTCCCGGCAGACTACTCATCCCCTACGAGCAGTACTTC.

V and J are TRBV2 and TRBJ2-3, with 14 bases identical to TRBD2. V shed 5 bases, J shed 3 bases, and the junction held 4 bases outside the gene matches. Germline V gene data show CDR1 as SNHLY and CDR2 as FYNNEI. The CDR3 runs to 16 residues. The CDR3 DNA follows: TGTGCCAGCAGTAGACTAGCGGGAGGGGATACAGATACGCAGTATTTT. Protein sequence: CASSRLAGGDTDTQYF.

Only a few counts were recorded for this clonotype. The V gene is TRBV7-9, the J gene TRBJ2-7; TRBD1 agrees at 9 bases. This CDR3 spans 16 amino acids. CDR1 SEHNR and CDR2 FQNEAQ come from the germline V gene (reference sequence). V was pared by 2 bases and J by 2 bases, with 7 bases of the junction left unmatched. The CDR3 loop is CASSLRGQGPAYEQYF. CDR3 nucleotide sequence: TGTGCCAGCAGCTTAAGAGGACAGGGGCCGGCCTACGAGCAGTACTTC.

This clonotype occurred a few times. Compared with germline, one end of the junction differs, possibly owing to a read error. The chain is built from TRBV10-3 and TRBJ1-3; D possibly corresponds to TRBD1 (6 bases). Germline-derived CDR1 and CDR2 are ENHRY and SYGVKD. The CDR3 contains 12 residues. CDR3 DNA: TGTGCCAGCAGTCGGACAGACCTCGCTGGGCATTTT. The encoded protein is CASSRTDLAGHF.

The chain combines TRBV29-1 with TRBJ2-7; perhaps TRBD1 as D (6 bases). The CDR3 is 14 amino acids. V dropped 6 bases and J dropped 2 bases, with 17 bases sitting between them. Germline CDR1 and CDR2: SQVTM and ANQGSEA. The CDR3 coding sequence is TGCAGCGTGAGGCCGCCAGGGGTTACCTACGAGCAGTACTTC. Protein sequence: CSVRPPGVTYEQYF.

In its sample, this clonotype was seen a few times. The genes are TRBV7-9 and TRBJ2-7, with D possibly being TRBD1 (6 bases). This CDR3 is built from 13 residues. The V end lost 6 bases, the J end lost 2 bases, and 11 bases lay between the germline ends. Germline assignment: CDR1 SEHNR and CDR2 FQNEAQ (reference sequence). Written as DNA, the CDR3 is TGTGCCAGCAGACAGGGAACAGCCTACGAGCAGTACTTC. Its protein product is CASRQGTAYEQYF.